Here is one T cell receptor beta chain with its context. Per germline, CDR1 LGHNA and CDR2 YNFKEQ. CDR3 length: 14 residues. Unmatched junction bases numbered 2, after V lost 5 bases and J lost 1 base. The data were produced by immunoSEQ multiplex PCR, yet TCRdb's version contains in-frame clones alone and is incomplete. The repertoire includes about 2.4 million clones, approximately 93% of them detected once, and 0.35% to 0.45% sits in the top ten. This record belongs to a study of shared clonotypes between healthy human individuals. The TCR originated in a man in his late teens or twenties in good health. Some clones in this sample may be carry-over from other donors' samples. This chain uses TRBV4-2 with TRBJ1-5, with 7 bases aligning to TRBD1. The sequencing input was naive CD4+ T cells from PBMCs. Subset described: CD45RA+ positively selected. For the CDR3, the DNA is TGTGCCAGCAGCACAGGGGTAAGCAATCAGCCCCAGCATTTT. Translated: CASSTGVSNQPQHF.